A selection of T cell receptor beta chains follows, all from one sample in a study of OX40 agonist ivuxolimab in advanced cancers. Assay used: immunoSEQ multiplex PCR; TCRdb lists only in-frame clones, some missing. The table records under 35,000 clones, roughly 80% of them present only once. Sequences were derived from CD4+ or CD8+ T cells sorted from blood, sampled in a trial of the OX40 agonist ivuxolimab. Receptor source: an adult with an advanced solid tumor such as melanoma, head and neck, liver or kidney cancer. Each CDR3 is given with its conserved first and last residue. D genes are given only for firm matches. Where a row states a size, it is once, few, many or the class of an expanded clone; other rows omit it.

>TRBD1|.|TRBJ1-1|TRBV6-1
TGTGCCAGCAGTGGGCTTTTACAGGGGTATGGCACTGAAGCTTTCTTT
CASSGLLQGYGTEAFF
>TRBD1|.|TRBJ2-1|TRBV5-1
TGCGCCAGCAGCTTGGAGGGGGCGTTGGAGAATGAGCAGTTCTTC
CASSLEGALENEQFF
>.|few|TRBJ2-7|TRBV2
TGTGCCAGCAGTGTCGGCCGGGCGTCCTACGAGCAGTACTTC
CASSVGRASYEQYF
>.|.|TRBJ2-3|TRBV30
TGTGCCTGGAGGAAAGGGCCTGCGGGAGATACGCAGTATTTT
CAWRKGPAGDTQYF
>TRBD1|.|TRBJ1-4|TRBV2
TGTGCCAGCAGTGCGGGACAGGGGACGTATAATGAAAAACTGTTTTTT
CASSAGQGTYNEKLFF
>TRBD1|few|TRBJ2-7|TRBV19
TGTGCCAGTAGCTTTGGACAGGGAAACGAGCAGTACTTC
CASSFGQGNEQYF
>.|.|TRBJ1-5|TRBV5-1
TGCGCCAGCAGCACCGGGACGGGGAATCAGCCCCAGCATTTT
CASSTGTGNQPQHF
>TRBD1|.|TRBJ2-7|TRBV5-1
TGCGCCAGCAGCTTGGTTCAGGGGGATACATACGAGCAGTACTTC
CASSLVQGDTYEQYF
>.|.|TRBJ1-2|TRBV5-6
TGTGCCAGCAGCTCACAGAGCCTCTATGGCTACACCTTC
CASSSQSLYGYTF
>TRBD2|.|TRBJ2-1|TRBV7-8
TGTGCCAGCAGCTTTGCTAGCGGGGAAATAAATGAGCAGTTCTTC
CASSFASGEINEQFF
>TRBD1|.|TRBJ2-7|TRBV29-1
TGCAGCGCAAAGGGACCAGGGGGCTACGAGCAGTACTTC
CSAKGPGGYEQYF
>TRBD2|.|TRBJ2-5|TRBV9
TGTGCCAGCAGCCCGGGACTAGCGGGGGGTCAAGAGACCCAGTACTTC
CASSPGLAGGQETQYF
>.|.|TRBJ2-7|TRBV4-3
TGCGCCAGCAGCCAAACCTCACAGGGTTCCTACGAGCAGTACTTC
CASSQTSQGSYEQYF
>.|.|TRBJ1-2|TRBV11-2
TGTGCCAGCAGCTTAAGCCTGGGGGCGCGAGGCTATGGCTACACCTTC
CASSLSLGARGYGYTF
>.|few|TRBJ1-1|TRBV19
TGTGCCAGTAGTATAGATGGGGTTATGAACACTGAAGCTTTCTTT
CASSIDGVMNTEAFF
>.|.|TRBJ2-5|TRBV11-2
TGTGCCAGCAGCCCCCGAAGGAAGGGGGAGACCCAGTACTTC
CASSPRRKGETQYF
>TRBD1|.|TRBJ2-3|TRBV28
TGTGCCAGCAGGACAGGGAACCCTAGCACAGATACGCAGTATTTT
CASRTGNPSTDTQYF
>.|.|TRBJ2-4|TRBV11-2
TGTGCCAGCAGCACGGGTGCCAGAAACATTCAGTACTTC
CASSTGARNIQYF
>.|once|TRBJ2-1|TRBV6-1
TGTGCCAGCAGTTATGACTGGGGTGAGCAGTTCTTC
CASSYDWGEQFF
>.|.|TRBJ1-6|TRBV10-3
TGTGCCATCAGTGTAGGGGTAGTGGGTAATTCACCCCTCCACTTT
CAISVGVVGNSPLHF
>.|.|TRBJ2-7|TRBV27
TGTGCCAGCAGTTCAAGAGGAGTTTCTGGATACGAGCAGTACTTC
CASSSRGVSGYEQYF
>.|once|TRBJ1-5|TRBV6-1
TGTGCCAGCAGTGATAGGTCTGGGTCAGGGGGCAATCAGCCCCAGCATTTT
CASSDRSGSGGNQPQHF
>.|.|TRBJ2-5|TRBV5-5
TGTGCCAGCAGCTTGGAGGTGCGTGAGACCCAGTACTTC
CASSLEVRETQYF
>TRBD2|.|TRBJ2-2|TRBV10-3
TGTGCCATCAGAGTAGCGGGAGGGGAGACCGGGGAGCTGTTTTTT
CAIRVAGGETGELFF
>.|medium-sized|TRBJ1-6|TRBV7-2
TGTGCCAGCAGCCCAAAGGGGCGAACCCTCCACTTT
CASSPKGRTLHF